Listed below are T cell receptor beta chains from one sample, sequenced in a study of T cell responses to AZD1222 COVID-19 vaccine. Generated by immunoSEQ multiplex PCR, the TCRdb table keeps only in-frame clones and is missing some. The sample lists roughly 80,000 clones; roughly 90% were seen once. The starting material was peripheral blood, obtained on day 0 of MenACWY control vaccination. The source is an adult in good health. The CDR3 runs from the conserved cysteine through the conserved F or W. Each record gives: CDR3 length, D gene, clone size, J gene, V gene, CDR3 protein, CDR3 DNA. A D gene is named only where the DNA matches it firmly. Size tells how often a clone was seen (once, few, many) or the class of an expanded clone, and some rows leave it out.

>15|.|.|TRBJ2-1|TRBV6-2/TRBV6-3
CASSFFPAKSNEQFF
TGTGCCAGCAGCTTCTTCCCAGCTAAGTCCAATGAGCAGTTCTTC
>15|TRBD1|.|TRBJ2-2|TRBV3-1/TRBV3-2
CASSPGTGRTGELFF
TGTGCCAGCAGCCCCGGGACAGGGAGGACCGGGGAGCTGTTTTTT
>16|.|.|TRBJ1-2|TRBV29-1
CSVGPGEVGSDYGYTF
TGCAGCGTTGGCCCTGGGGAGGTAGGGTCGGACTATGGCTACACCTTC
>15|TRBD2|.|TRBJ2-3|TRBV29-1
CSVPSPSGSTDTQYF
TGCAGCGTTCCCAGCCCTAGCGGCAGCACAGATACGCAGTATTTT
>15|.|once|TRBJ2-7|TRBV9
CASSVMSTEIYEQYF
TGTGCCAGCAGCGTCATGTCGACGGAGATCTACGAGCAGTACTTC
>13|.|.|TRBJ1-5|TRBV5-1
CASAKAGDQPQHF
TGCGCCAGCGCGAAAGCGGGGGATCAGCCCCAGCATTTT
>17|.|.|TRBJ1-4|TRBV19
CASNFHGPLGRREKLFF
TGTGCCAGTAATTTCCATGGCCCCCTGGGGCGCCGTGAAAAACTGTTTTTT
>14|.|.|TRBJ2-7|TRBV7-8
CASSFRAGTYEQYF
TGTGCCAGCAGCTTCAGGGCAGGGACCTACGAGCAGTACTTC
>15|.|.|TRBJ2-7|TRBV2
CASSEAPFPSYEQYF
TGTGCCAGCAGTGAGGCCCCTTTTCCCTCCTACGAGCAGTACTTC
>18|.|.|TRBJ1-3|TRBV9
CASSLGWDSSIPGNTIYF
TGTGCCAGCAGCCTCGGATGGGACTCATCCATCCCTGGAAACACCATATATTTT
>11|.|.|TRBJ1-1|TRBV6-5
CASSMNTEAFF
TGTGCCAGCAGTATGAACACTGAAGCTTTCTTT
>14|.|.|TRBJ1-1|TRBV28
CASSPFLLNTEAFF
TGTGCCAGCAGTCCCTTCCTTCTGAACACTGAAGCTTTCTTT
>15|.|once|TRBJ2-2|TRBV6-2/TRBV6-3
CASSDALRVAGELFF
TGTGCCAGCAGTGACGCCCTTCGGGTAGCCGGGGAGCTGTTTTTT
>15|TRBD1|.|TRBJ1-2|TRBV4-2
CASSHPQAGGYGYTF
TGTGCCAGCAGCCACCCCCAAGCAGGGGGCTATGGCTACACCTTC
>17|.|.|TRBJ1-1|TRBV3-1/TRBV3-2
CASSLRGPLGRWTEAFF
TGTGCCAGCAGCCTTAGGGGACCTCTGGGGAGATGGACTGAAGCTTTCTTT
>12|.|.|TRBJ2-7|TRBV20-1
CSASDLSYEQYF
TGCAGTGCTAGTGACCTCTCCTACGAGCAGTACTTC
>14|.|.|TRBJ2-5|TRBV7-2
CASRFETGRETQYF
TGTGCCAGCAGATTCGAGACAGGACGGGAGACCCAGTACTTC
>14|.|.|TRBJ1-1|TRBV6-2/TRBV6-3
CASSSAQRTAEAFF
TGTGCCAGCAGTTCCGCTCAGAGAACGGCCGAAGCTTTCTTT
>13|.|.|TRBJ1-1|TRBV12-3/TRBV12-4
CASRVDSESEAFF
TGTGCCAGCAGGGTGGACAGTGAGTCGGAAGCTTTCTTT
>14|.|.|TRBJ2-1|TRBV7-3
CASSLGGFDNEQFF
TGTGCCAGCAGCTTGGGCGGGTTTGACAATGAGCAGTTCTTC
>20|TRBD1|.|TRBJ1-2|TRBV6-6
CASSRLTGTGVGASNYGYTF
TGTGCCAGCAGCCGTCTGACCGGGACAGGGGTCGGAGCCTCTAACTATGGCTACACCTTC
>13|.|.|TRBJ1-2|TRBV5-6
CASSHWTDYGYTF
TGTGCCAGCAGCCATTGGACGGACTATGGCTACACCTTC
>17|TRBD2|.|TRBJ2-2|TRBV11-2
CASSFRLAGANTGELFF
TGTGCCAGCAGCTTTCGACTAGCGGGAGCGAACACCGGGGAGCTGTTTTTT
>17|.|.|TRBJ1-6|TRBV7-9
CASSLDRGHSYNSPLHF
TGTGCCAGCAGCTTAGATCGGGGGCACTCCTATAATTCACCCCTCCACTTT
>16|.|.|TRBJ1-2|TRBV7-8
CASSLERHRLNYGYTF
TGTGCCAGCAGCTTAGAACGGCACCGCCTTAACTATGGCTACACCTTC
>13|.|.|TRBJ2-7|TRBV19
CASSMHGRYEQYF
TGTGCCAGTAGCATGCACGGTCGGTACGAGCAGTACTTC
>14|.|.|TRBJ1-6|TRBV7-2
CASSLGGWNSPLHF
TGTGCCAGCAGCTTAGGGGGATGGAATTCACCCCTCCACTTT
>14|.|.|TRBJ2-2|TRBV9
CASSAGRNTGELFF
TGTGCCAGCAGCGCGGGACGGAACACCGGGGAGCTGTTTTTT
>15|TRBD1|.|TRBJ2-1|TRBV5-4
CASSFEGQGSNEQFF
TGTGCCAGCAGCTTTGAGGGACAGGGGAGCAATGAGCAGTTCTTC
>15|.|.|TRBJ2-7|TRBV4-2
CASSQEPSSFYEQYF
TGTGCCAGCAGCCAAGAACCTAGCAGTTTCTACGAGCAGTACTTC
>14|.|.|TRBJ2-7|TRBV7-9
CASSLGPGAYEQYF
TGTGCCAGCAGCTTGGGACCTGGTGCCTACGAGCAGTACTTC
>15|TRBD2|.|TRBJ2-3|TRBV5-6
CASSLDSGRADTQYF
TGTGCCAGCAGCTTGGATAGCGGGAGGGCAGATACGCAGTATTTT
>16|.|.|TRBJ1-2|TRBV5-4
CASSFEVVEGVYGYTF
TGTGCCAGCAGCTTTGAGGTGGTAGAGGGGGTCTATGGCTACACCTTC
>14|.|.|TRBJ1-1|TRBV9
CASSVVPENTEAFF
TGTGCCAGCAGCGTAGTCCCGGAAAACACTGAAGCTTTCTTT
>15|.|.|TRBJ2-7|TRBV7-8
CASSSGGTASYEQYF
TGTGCCAGCAGCTCAGGAGGGACAGCCTCCTACGAGCAGTACTTC
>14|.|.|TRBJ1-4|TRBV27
CASSFGTPGEKLFF
TGTGCCAGCAGTTTTGGGACACCGGGAGAAAAACTGTTTTTT
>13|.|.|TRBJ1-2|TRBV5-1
CASSSDGDYGYTF
TGCGCCAGCAGCTCGGACGGAGACTATGGCTACACCTTC
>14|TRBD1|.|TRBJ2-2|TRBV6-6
CASSTGAKTGELFF
TGTGCCAGCAGTACAGGGGCTAAGACCGGGGAGCTGTTTTTT
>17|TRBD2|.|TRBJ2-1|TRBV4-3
CASSQDGVGLGGHEQFF
TGCGCCAGCAGCCAAGATGGGGTCGGACTAGGAGGCCATGAGCAGTTCTTC
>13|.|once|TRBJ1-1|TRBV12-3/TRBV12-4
CASSLRERAEAFF
TGTGCCAGCAGTTTACGGGAGAGGGCTGAAGCTTTCTTT
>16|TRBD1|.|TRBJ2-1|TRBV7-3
CASSLDRGSSYNEQFF
TGTGCCAGCAGCTTGGACAGGGGAAGCTCCTACAATGAGCAGTTCTTC
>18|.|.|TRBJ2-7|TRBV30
CAWSVFRLNLDRSYEQYF
TGTGCCTGGAGTGTCTTTCGCCTAAATCTGGACCGCTCCTACGAGCAGTACTTC
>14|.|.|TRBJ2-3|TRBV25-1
CASSLLGVADTQYF
TGTGCCAGCAGTCTTCTGGGGGTGGCAGATACGCAGTATTTT
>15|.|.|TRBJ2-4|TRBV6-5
CASSKTRLAKNIQYF
TGTGCCAGCAGTAAAACACGACTAGCCAAAAACATTCAGTACTTC
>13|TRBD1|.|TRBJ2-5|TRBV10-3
CAVGQGGKETQYF
TGTGCCGTCGGACAGGGGGGAAAAGAGACCCAGTACTTC
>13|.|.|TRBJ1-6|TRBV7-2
CASSLSGNSPLHF
TGTGCCAGCAGCTTAAGTGGGAATTCACCCCTCCACTTT
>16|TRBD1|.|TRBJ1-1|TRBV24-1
CATSDPGQAEDTEAFF
TGTGCCACCAGTGATCCTGGACAGGCGGAGGACACTGAAGCTTTCTTT
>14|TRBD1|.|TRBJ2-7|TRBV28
CASGFGTGSYEQYF
TGTGCCAGCGGATTCGGGACAGGGTCCTACGAGCAGTACTTC
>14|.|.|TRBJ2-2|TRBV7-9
CASSSGEDTGELFF
TGTGCCAGCAGCTCGGGGGAGGACACCGGGGAGCTGTTTTTT
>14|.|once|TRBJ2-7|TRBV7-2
CASSLGRGGYEQYF
TGTGCCAGCAGCTTAGGCAGGGGGGGCTACGAGCAGTACTTC
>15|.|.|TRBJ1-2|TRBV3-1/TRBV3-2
CASSHRDRSRPGYTF
TGTGCCAGCAGCCACCGGGACCGAAGTCGCCCTGGCTACACCTTC
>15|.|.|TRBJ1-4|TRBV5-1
CASSRLSGTNEKLFF
TGCGCCAGCAGCCGGTTGTCCGGAACTAATGAAAAACTGTTTTTT
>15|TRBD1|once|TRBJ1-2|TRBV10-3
CAIQKQGAFNYGYTF
TGTGCCATTCAAAAACAGGGGGCCTTCAACTATGGCTACACCTTC
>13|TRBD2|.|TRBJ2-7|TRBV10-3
CASRAGETWEQYF
TGTGCCTCCCGGGCGGGAGAAACTTGGGAGCAGTACTTC
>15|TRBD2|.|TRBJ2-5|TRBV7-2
CASSLLAGGLETQYF
TGTGCCAGCAGCTTACTAGCGGGAGGGCTGGAGACCCAGTACTTC